This T cell receptor beta chain derives from a study of early stage breast cancer tumors. Study results and caveats: Most shared enriched TCRB sequences were commonly generated ones.

TCRdb's table, derived via immunoSEQ multiplex PCR, lists solely in-frame clones and lacks some. The profile shows some 72,000 clones, roughly 80% of them singletons. Germline V gives CDR1 SNHLY, CDR2 FYNNEI. V was trimmed by 2 bases and J by 4 bases, leaving 11 bases between them. The length of the CDR3 is 15 residues. This clone has only a few counts. Its antigen is unknown. The TCR comes from a person between 55 and 69 years old with breast cancer. The chain recombines TRBV2 with TRBJ1-4, with D possibly being TRBD1 (6 bases). Sequencing used blood. The CDR3 DNA follows: TGTGCCAGCAGTGAATGGAGGGGGAATAATGAAAAACTGTTTTTT. This sequence encodes CASSEWRGNNEKLFF.